The clone carrying this T cell receptor (beta chain) was recorded many times. MiXCR was run by TCRdb on the PCR reads, yielding one entry per CDR3 protein. In the table there are about 640,000 distinct CDR3 sequences, nearly 20% of which are singletons. The record originates from a study of molecular identifiers for immune sequencing clone quantification. Sorted cells numbering about 20,000 to 1,000,000, with 10%, 30% or 50% RNA, yielded the naive CD8 libraries. As CD8+CD4-CCR7+CD45RA+ cells, naive CD8 T cells were sorted. The ends lost 7 bases at V and 5 bases at J; junction bases unmatched: 8. The CDR3 spans 14 residues.

The TCR comes from a human donor in good health. Some libraries in this study had Jurkat cell RNA spiked in. The sequenced material came from naive CD8+ T cells from blood, with Jurkat cell RNA spiked in. The subset denotes: FACS-sorted CD8+CD4-CCR7+CD45RA+ naive T cells. The chain recombines TRBV12-3 or TRBV12-4 with TRBJ2-3; 8 bases agree with TRBD2. The CDR3 DNA is TGTGCCAGCATCCCGCCGGGGGGGGTAGATACGCAGTATTTT. Translating it yields CASIPPGGVDTQYF.